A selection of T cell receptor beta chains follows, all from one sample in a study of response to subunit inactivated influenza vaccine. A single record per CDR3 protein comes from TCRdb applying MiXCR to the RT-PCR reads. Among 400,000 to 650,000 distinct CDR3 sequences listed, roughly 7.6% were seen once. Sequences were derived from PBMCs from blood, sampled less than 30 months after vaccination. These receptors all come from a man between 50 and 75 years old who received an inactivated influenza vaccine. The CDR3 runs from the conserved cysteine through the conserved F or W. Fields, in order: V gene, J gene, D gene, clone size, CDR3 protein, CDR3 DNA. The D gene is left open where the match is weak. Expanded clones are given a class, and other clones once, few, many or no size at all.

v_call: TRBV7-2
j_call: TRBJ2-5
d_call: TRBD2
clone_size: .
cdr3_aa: CASSLAEAGGGYQETQYF
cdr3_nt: TGTGCCAGCAGCTTAGCGGAGGCGGGGGGAGGGTACCAAGAGACCCAGTACTTC

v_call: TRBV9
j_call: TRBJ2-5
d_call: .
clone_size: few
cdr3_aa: CASSVGGSSGTQYF
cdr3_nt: TGTGCCAGCAGCGTAGGAGGTAGCAGTGGGACCCAGTACTTC

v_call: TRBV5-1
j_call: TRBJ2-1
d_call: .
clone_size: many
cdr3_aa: CASSNQGGNEQFF
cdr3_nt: TGCGCCAGCAGCAACCAGGGGGGCAATGAGCAGTTCTTC

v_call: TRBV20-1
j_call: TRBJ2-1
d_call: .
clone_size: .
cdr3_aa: CSTKKPAGVEQFF
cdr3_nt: TGCAGTACAAAAAAGCCTGCAGGGGTAGAGCAGTTCTTC

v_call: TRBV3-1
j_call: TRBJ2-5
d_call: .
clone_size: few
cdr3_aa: CASSQDFSPCHF
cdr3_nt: TGTGCCAGCAGCCAAGATTTCTCTCCCTGTCATTTC

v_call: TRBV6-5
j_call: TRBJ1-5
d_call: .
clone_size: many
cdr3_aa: CASSYSTGYSNQPQHF
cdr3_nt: TGTGCCAGCAGTTACTCGACTGGTTATAGCAATCAGCCCCAGCATTTT

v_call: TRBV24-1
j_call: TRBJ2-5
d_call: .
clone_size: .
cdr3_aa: CATSDATTAPQETQYF
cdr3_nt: TGTGCCACCAGTGATGCTACGACTGCGCCCCAAGAGACCCAGTACTTC

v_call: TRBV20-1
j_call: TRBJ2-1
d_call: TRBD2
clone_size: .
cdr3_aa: CSARDRSGVFWEQFF
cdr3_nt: TGCAGTGCTAGAGACCGTAGCGGGGTCTTCTGGGAGCAGTTCTTC

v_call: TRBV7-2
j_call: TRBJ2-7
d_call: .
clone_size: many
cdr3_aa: CASTQGGGLSYEQYF
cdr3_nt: TGTGCCAGCACCCAAGGGGGGGGCCTGTCCTACGAGCAGTACTTC

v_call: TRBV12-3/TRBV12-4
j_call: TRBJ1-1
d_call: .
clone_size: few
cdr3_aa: CASSLPRLGTFF
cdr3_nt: TGTGCCAGCAGTTTGCCCAGGCTCGGAACTTTCTTT

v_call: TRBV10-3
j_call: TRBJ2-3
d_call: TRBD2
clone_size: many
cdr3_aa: CAISETSGKNTDTQYF
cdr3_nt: TGTGCCATCAGTGAGACTAGCGGGAAGAACACAGATACGCAGTATTTT

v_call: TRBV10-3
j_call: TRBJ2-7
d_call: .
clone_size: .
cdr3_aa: CAIPYEQYF
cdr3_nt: TGTGCCATACCCTACGAGCAGTACTTC

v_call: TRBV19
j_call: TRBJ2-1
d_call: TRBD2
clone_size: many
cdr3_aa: CASSPGLAGIYNEQFF
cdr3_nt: TGTGCCAGTAGTCCCGGACTAGCGGGTATATACAATGAGCAGTTCTTC

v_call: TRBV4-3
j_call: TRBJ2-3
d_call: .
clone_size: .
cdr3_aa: CASSQGVGPNTDTQYF
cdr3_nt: TGCGCCAGCAGCCAAGGTGTGGGACCAAACACAGATACGCAGTATTTT

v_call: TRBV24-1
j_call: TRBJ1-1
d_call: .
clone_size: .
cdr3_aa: CATSDFGNTEAFF
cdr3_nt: TGTGCCACCAGTGATTTCGGGAACACTGAAGCTTTCTTT

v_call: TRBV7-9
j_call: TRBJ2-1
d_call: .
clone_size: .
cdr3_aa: CASSPPGASPYNEQFF
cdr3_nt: TGTGCCAGCAGCCCCCCGGGGGCCAGTCCCTACAATGAGCAGTTCTTC

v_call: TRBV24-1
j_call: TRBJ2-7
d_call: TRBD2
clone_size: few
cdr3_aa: CATSPSGILYEQYF
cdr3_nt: TGTGCCACCAGTCCTAGCGGGATCCTCTACGAGCAGTACTTC

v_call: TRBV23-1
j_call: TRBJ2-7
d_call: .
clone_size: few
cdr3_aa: CASIRERESSYEQYF
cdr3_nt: TGCGCCAGCATCCGAGAGAGGGAGAGCTCCTACGAGCAGTACTTC

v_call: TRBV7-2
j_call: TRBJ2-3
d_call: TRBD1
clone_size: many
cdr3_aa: CASSAWTGFTDTQYF
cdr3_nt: TGTGCCAGCAGCGCCTGGACAGGATTCACAGATACGCAGTATTTT

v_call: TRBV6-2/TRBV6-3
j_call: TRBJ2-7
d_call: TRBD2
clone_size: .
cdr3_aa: CASSYPLAGATSTEQYF
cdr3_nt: TGTGCCAGCAGTTACCCACTAGCGGGAGCGACTTCTACCGAGCAGTACTTC

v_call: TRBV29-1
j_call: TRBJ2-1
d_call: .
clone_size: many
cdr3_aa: CSVGPAASYNEQFF
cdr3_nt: TGCAGCGTGGGACCTGCGGCGTCCTACAATGAGCAGTTCTTC

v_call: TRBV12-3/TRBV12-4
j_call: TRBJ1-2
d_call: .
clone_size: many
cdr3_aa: CASGRDHNYGYTF
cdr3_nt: TGTGCCAGCGGGCGAGACCATAACTATGGCTACACCTTC

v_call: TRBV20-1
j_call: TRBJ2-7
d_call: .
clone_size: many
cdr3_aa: CSARDLIESSDEQYF
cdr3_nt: TGCAGTGCTAGAGATCTAATAGAGAGTTCGGACGAGCAGTACTTC

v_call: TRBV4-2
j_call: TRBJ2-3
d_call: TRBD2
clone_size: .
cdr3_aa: CASSQSGGADTQYF
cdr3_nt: TGTGCCAGCAGCCAATCCGGGGGGGCAGATACGCAGTATTTT

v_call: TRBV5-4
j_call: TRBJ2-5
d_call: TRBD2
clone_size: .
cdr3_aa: CASSLVKAGGGQETQYF
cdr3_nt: TGTGCCAGCAGCCTGGTTAAGGCTGGCGGGGGGCAAGAGACCCAGTACTTC

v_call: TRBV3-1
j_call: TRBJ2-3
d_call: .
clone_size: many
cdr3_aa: CASSQEVSTDTQYF
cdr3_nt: TGTGCCAGCAGCCAAGAGGTCAGCACAGATACGCAGTATTTT

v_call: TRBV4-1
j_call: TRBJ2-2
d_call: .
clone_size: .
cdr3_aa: CASSQDSGVYRELFF
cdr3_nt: TGCGCCAGCAGCCAAGATTCGGGGGTCTACCGGGAGCTGTTTTTT

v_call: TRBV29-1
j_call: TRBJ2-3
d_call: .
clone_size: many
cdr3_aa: CSVLETRYPDTQYF
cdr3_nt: TGCAGCGTTCTTGAGACTAGGTATCCAGATACGCAGTATTTT

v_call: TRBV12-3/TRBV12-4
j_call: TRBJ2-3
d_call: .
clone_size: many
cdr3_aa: CASRMTGVTDTQYF
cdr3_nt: TGTGCCAGCAGGATGACAGGCGTCACAGATACGCAGTATTTT

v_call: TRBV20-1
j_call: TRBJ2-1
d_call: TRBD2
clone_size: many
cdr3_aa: CSASSTSGAGEQFF
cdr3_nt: TGCAGTGCTAGTTCCACTAGCGGGGCTGGTGAGCAGTTCTTC

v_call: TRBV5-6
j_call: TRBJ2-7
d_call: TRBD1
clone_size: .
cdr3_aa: CASSPGTGEWEQYF
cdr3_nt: TGTGCCAGCAGCCCGGGGACAGGGGAATGGGAGCAGTACTTC

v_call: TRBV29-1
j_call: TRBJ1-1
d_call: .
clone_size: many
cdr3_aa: CSVDVGGRNTEAFF
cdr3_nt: TGCAGCGTTGATGTGGGGGGCAGGAACACTGAAGCTTTCTTT

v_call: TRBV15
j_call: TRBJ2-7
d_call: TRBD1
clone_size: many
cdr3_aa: CATSSTAGTGGRFEQYF
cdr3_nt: TGTGCCACCAGCAGTACTGCCGGGACAGGGGGTCGATTCGAGCAGTACTTC

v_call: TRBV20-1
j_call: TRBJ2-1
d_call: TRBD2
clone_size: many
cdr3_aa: CSAESGGWKQFF
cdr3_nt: TGCAGTGCTGAAAGCGGGGGGTGGAAGCAGTTCTTC

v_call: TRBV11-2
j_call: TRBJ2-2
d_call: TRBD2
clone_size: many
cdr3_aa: CASSLDWSAGALTGELFF
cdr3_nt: TGTGCCAGCAGCTTAGATTGGAGTGCGGGAGCCCTCACCGGGGAGCTGTTTTTT

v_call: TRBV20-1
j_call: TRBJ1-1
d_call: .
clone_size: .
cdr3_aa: CSASPAEGVNTEAFF
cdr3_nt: TGCAGTGCTAGTCCCGCAGAGGGAGTGAACACTGAAGCTTTCTTT

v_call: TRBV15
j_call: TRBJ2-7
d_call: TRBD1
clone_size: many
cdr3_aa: CATSRGDRGYEQYF
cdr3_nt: TGTGCCACCAGCAGAGGGGACAGGGGGTACGAGCAGTACTTC

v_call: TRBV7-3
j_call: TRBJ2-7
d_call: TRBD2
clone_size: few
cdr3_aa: CASSSTSGSSHEQYF
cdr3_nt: TGTGCCAGCAGCAGTACTAGCGGGAGCTCGCACGAGCAGTACTTC

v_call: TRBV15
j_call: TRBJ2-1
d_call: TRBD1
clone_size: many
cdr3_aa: CATRTDRVLYNEQFF
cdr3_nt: TGTGCCACCAGGACTGACAGGGTACTCTACAATGAGCAGTTCTTC

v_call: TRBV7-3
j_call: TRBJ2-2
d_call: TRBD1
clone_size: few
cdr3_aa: CASSSAGTANTGELFF
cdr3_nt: TGTGCCAGCAGCTCTGCCGGGACAGCGAACACCGGGGAGCTGTTTTTT

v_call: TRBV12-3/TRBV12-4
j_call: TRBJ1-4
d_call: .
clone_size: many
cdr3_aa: CASSQHVGGEKLFF
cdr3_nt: TGTGCCAGCAGTCAACACGTGGGCGGGGAAAAACTGTTTTTT

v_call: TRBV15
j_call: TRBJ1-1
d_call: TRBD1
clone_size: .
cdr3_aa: CATSRYDRANTEAFF
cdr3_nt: TGTGCCACCAGCAGATACGACAGGGCGAACACTGAAGCTTTCTTT